This T cell receptor (beta chain) was found in a study of control samples from healthy donors and cancer patients. The CDR3 runs to 15 residues. V trimming: 6 bases; J trimming: 5 bases; junction bases outside the gene matches: 7. The germline CDR1 and CDR2 sequences are MNHNY and SVGAGI (reference sequence). Measured with immunoSEQ multiplex PCR; TCRdb has only the in-frame clones, and not every one. The profile shows about 55,000 clones, 95% to 97% of them singletons. Sequencing input: blood. The receptor was derived from a woman in her twenties or thirties in good health. The chain is built from TRBV6-6 and TRBJ2-1, with 10 bases matching TRBD2. The CDR3, as DNA: TGTGCCAGCAGCTCCGGGACTAGCGCCAACAATGAGCAGTTCTTC. Its protein is CASSSGTSANNEQFF.